The clone carrying this T cell receptor (beta chain) was recorded at least ten times. Its antigen is as yet unknown. These data belong to a study of T cells in Graves' hyperthyroidism and ophthalmopathy. General study results and limits: Stable hyperthyroidism was separated from ophthalmopathy by a model based on 13 V-J features.

The CDR3 loop spans 15 amino acids. Germline assignment: CDR1 ENHRY and CDR2 SYGVKD. V lost 8 bases, J lost 0 bases, and 6 bases stayed unmatched. TCR beta CDR3 region amplification was performed from RNA transcripts. The TCR CDR3 first-round RT-PCR relied on the HTBI primer set. TCRdb passed the multiplex PCR reads through MiXCR, listing each CDR3 protein once. The table lists roughly 580,000 distinct CDR3 sequences, 14% of them singletons. Patients having uncontrolled infection, another autoimmune disease, pregnancy or lactation were not included. This receptor was identified in a woman in her twenties or thirties with Graves' hyperthyroidism that later progressed to Graves' ophthalmopathy. The gene calls are TRBV10-3 and TRBJ1-3; TRBD1 matches at 8 bases. Sequenced sample: blood. Here the CDR3 reads CAISGQADSGNTIYF. As DNA, the CDR3 is TGTGCCATCTCGGGACAGGCCGACTCTGGAAACACCATATATTTT.